Listed below are T cell receptor beta chains from one sample, sequenced in a study of OX40 agonist ivuxolimab in advanced cancers. TCRdb's copy holds only in-frame clones and misses some; the assay was immunoSEQ multiplex PCR. Of more than 50,000 clones listed, roughly 80% are singletons. Here the sequenced sample was CD4+ or CD8+ T cells sorted from blood, taken in a trial of the OX40 agonist ivuxolimab. The receptor set was obtained from an adult with an advanced solid tumor such as melanoma, head and neck, liver or kidney cancer. The CDR3 runs from the conserved cysteine through the conserved F or W. D genes are given only for firm matches. Size tells how often a clone was seen (once, few, many) or the class of an expanded clone, and some rows leave it out.

D | J | size | V | DNA | CDR3
. | TRBJ2-7 | . | TRBV6-6 | TGTGCCAGCAGGACAGGACTCTACACCTACGAGCAGTACTTC | CASRTGLYTYEQYF
TRBD1 | TRBJ2-7 | few | TRBV6-5 | TGTGCCAGCAGTTACGGGCAGGGGGCCGGGGACGAGCAGTACTTC | CASSYGQGAGDEQYF
TRBD1 | TRBJ1-1 | . | TRBV30 | TGTGCCTGGAGTGGGGTGAGGGGGCCAGGACGAAACACTGAAGCTTTCTTT | CAWSGVRGPGRNTEAFF
TRBD1 | TRBJ1-1 | . | TRBV16 | TGTGCCAGCAGCCCGAACAGGGGGGCCACTGAAGCTTTCTTT | CASSPNRGATEAFF
. | TRBJ1-3 | . | TRBV6-1 | TGTGCCAGCAGTGAAGGGGGGTACTCTGGAAACACCATATATTTT | CASSEGGYSGNTIYF
. | TRBJ1-2 | medium-sized | TRBV30 | TGTGCCTGGGGTAAGGGCTATGGCTACACCTTC | CAWGKGYGYTF
. | TRBJ2-5 | . | TRBV9 | TGTGCCAGCAGCGTAGGTGGTGGATTCGGGGAGACCCAGTACTTC | CASSVGGGFGETQYF
. | TRBJ2-1 | once | TRBV5-6 | TGTGCCAGCAGCCTACGACCCGTCGGCTTCTCCTACAATGAGCAGTTCTTC | CASSLRPVGFSYNEQFF
. | TRBJ1-2 | . | TRBV19 | TGTGCCAGTAGTATGAAGGACTCAGCTAACTATGGCTACACCTTC | CASSMKDSANYGYTF
. | TRBJ1-5 | . | TRBV7-3 | TGTGCCAGCAGCTTTGGCCAGGGGAAAAATCAGCCCCAGCATTTT | CASSFGQGKNQPQHF
. | TRBJ2-5 | . | TRBV5-4 | TGTGCCAGCAGCTTGGTGCCGACAAAGGAGACCCAGTACTTC | CASSLVPTKETQYF
TRBD2 | TRBJ2-3 | . | TRBV5-1 | TGCGCCAGCAGCTTGGCGGTAACTCAGCGGGAGGGATTTTCAGATACGCAGTATTTT | CASSLAVTQREGFSDTQYF
. | TRBJ2-2 | . | TRBV7-9 | TGTGCCAGCAGCTTTCTATCCACCGGGGAGCTGTTTTTT | CASSFLSTGELFF
. | TRBJ2-2 | . | TRBV11-3 | TGTGCCAGCAGCTTCCCGACCGGGGAGCTGTTTTTT | CASSFPTGELFF
. | TRBJ2-1 | . | TRBV14 | TGTGCCAGCAGCCAGTCTGGGGCCTACAATGAGCAGTTCTTC | CASSQSGAYNEQFF
. | TRBJ1-2 | . | TRBV6-1 | TGTGCCAGCAGTGAAAGCGGGGGCGGCTACACCTTC | CASSESGGGYTF
. | TRBJ2-1 | . | TRBV11-2 | TGTGCCAGCAGCTTAGATCCGTCCAGCTCCTACAATGAGCAGTTCTTC | CASSLDPSSSYNEQFF
. | TRBJ2-5 | . | TRBV7-8 | TGTGCCAGCGACCCGAGGGAGACCCAGTACTTC | CASDPRETQYF
TRBD2 | TRBJ2-5 | once | TRBV25-1 | TGTGCCAGCCGGCGGGGGGTATTGGAGACCCAGTACTTC | CASRRGVLETQYF
TRBD1 | TRBJ2-2 | few | TRBV11-3 | TGTGCCAGCAGCTTTTCCAGGGGGCAAACCGGGGAGCTGTTTTTT | CASSFSRGQTGELFF
TRBD1 | TRBJ1-1 | . | TRBV7-9 | TGTGCCAGCAGCTTAGAAGTGGACAGGGCTGAAGCTTTCTTT | CASSLEVDRAEAFF
TRBD1 | TRBJ1-4 | . | TRBV6-1 | TGTGCCAGCAGACCGACAGGGTATAATGAAAAACTGTTTTTT | CASRPTGYNEKLFF
. | TRBJ2-3 | . | TRBV21-1 | TGTGCCAGCAGCAAAGAGGGGGGAGATACGCAGTATTTT | CASSKEGGDTQYF
. | TRBJ2-2 | . | TRBV6-1 | TGTGCCAGCAGTGCAGACTGGAACACCGGGGAGCTGTTTTTT | CASSADWNTGELFF
TRBD2 | TRBJ2-7 | . | TRBV2 | TGTGCCAGCAGTCTGGGGCTAGCGGGGGGGTACGAGCAGTACTTC | CASSLGLAGGYEQYF
TRBD1 | TRBJ2-7 | once | TRBV27 | TGTGCCAGCAGTACAGGGGGCGGATACGAGCAGTACTTC | CASSTGGGYEQYF